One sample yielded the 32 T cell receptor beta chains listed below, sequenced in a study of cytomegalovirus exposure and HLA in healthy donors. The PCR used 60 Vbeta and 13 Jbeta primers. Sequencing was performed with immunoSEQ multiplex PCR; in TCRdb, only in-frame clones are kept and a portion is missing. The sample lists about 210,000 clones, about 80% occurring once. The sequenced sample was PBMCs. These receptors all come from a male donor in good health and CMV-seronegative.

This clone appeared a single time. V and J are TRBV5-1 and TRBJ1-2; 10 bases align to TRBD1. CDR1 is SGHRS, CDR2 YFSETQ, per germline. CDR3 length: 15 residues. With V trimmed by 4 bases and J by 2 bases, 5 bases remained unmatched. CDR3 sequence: CASSVDRGRNYGYTF. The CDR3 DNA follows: TGCGCCAGCAGCGTAGACAGGGGGCGGAACTATGGCTACACCTTC. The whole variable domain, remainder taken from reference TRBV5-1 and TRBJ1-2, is KAGVTQTPRYLIKTRGQQVTLSCSPISGHRSVSWYQQTPGQGLQFLFEYFSETQRNKGNFPGRFSGRQFSNSRSEMNVSTLELGDSALYLCASSVDRGRNYGYTFGSGTRLTVV.

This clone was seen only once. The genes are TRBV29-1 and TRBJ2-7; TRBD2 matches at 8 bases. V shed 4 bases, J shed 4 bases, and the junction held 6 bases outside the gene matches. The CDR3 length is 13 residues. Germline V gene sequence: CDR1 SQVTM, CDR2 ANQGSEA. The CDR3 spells CSVVLAGFYEQYF. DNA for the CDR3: TGCAGCGTTGTGTTAGCGGGGTTTTACGAGCAGTACTTC.

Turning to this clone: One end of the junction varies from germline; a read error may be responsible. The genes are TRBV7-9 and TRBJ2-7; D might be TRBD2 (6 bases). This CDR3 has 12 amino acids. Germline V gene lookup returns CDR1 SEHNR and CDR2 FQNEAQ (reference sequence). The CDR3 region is CSSSLGTYEQYF. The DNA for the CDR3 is TGTTCCAGCAGCTTAGGGACTTACGAGCAGTACTTC.

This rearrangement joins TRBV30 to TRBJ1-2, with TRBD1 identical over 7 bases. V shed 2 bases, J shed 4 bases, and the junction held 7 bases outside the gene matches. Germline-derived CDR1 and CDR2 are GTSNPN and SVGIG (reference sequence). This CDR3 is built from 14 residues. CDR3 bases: TGTGCCTGGAGTAGACAGGGACGCGGCTATGGCTACACCTTC. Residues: CAWSRQGRGYGYTF.

CDR3 in amino acids: CASSEWIRDSYGYTF. In nucleotides, the CDR3 is TGTGCCAGCAGTGAATGGATCCGGGACAGCTATGGCTACACCTTC. V usage is TRBV6-1 and J usage is TRBJ1-2; the match to TRBD1 covers 7 bases. Unmatched junction bases numbered 7, after V lost 2 bases and J lost 4 bases. Germline CDR1 reads MNHNS; CDR2 reads SASEGT. The CDR3 is 15 residues long.

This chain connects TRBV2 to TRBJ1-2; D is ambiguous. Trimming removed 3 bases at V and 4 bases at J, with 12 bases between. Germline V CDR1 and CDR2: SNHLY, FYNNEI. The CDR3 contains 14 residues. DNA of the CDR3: TGTGCCAGCAGTGACGGGGTCCTAATCTATGGCTACACCTTC. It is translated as CASSDGVLIYGYTF.

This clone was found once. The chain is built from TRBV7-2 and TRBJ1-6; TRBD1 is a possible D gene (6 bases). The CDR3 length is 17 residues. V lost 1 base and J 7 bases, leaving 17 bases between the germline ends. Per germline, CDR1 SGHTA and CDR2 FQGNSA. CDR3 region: CASSLGSGQTGNSPLHF. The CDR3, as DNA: TGTGCCAGCAGCTTAGGATCCGGACAGACCGGGAATTCACCCCTCCACTTT.

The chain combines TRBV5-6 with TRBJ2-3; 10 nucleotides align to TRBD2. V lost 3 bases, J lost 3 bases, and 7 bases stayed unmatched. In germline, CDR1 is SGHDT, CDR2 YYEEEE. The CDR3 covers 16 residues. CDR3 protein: CASSSSGLAATDTQYF. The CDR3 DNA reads TGTGCCAGCAGCTCAAGTGGACTAGCGGCGACAGATACGCAGTATTTT.

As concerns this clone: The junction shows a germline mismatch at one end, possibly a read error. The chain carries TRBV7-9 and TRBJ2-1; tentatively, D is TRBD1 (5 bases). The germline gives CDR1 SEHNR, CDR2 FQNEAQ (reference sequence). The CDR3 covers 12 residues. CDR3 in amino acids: CASSLGKGFTVF. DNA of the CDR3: TGTGCCAGCAGCTTAGGGAAGGGGTTCACAGTCTTC.

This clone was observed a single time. The CDR3 loop reads CASSENRVPVHSPLHF. CDR3 coding DNA: TGTGCCAGCAGCGAAAACAGGGTCCCAGTTCATTCACCCCTCCACTTT. The chain employs TRBV9 and TRBJ1-6, with D possibly TRBD1 on 6 matching bases. With 3 bases removed from V and 8 bases from J, the gap between germline ends came to 18 bases. CDR3 length: 16 amino acids. The V gene's germline CDR1 is SGDLS and CDR2 YYNGEE.

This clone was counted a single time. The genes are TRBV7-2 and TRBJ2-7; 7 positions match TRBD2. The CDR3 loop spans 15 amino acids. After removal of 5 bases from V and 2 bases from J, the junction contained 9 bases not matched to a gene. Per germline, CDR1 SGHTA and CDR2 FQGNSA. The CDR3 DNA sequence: TGTGCCAGCAGCGCCCTTGGTGGGGGGGCCTACGAGCAGTACTTC. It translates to CASSALGGGAYEQYF.

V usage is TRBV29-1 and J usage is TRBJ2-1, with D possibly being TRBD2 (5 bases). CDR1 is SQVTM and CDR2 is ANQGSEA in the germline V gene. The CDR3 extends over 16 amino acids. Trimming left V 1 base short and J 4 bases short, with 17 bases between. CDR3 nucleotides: TGCAGCGTTGAAGCTAGCCTAGCAAATCAGTACAATGAGCAGTTCTTC. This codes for CSVEASLANQYNEQFF.

The CDR3 DNA is TGTGCCAGCAGCTTGGGGCCCCGAAGCAATCAGCCCCAGCATTTT. Its translation: CASSLGPRSNQPQHF. This rearrangement joins TRBV5-6 to TRBJ1-5; D call uncertain. Germline-derived CDR1 and CDR2 are SGHDT and YYEEEE. Trimming shortened V by 0 bases and J by 1 base, and 8 bases separated the two germline ends. The CDR3 consists of 15 residues.

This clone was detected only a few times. In nucleotides, the CDR3 is TGTGCCAGCAGTTTATTTAGGGGCCTGAACACCGGGGAGCTGTTTTTT. Its translation: CASSLFRGLNTGELFF. The rearrangement links TRBV28 to TRBJ2-2; tentative D call: TRBD1 (5 bases). The germline gives CDR1 MDHEN, CDR2 SYDVKM. CDR3 size: 16 residues. Between the trimmed V and J ends, which lost 1 base and 1 base, there was a span of 10 bases. Complete variable domain (other parts from reference TRBV28 and TRBJ2-2): DVKVTQSSRYLVKRTGEKVFLECVQDMDHENMFWYRQDPGLGLRLIYFSYDVKMKEKGDIPEGYSVSREKKERFSLILESASTNQTSMYLCASSLFRGLNTGELFFGEGSRLTVL.

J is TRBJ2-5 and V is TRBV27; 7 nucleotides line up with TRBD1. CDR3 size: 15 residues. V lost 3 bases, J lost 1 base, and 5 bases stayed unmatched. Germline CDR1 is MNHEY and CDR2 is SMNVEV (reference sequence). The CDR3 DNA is TGTGCCAGCAGTTTCCAGACAGGGTCCCAAGAGACCCAGTACTTC. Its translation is CASSFQTGSQETQYF.

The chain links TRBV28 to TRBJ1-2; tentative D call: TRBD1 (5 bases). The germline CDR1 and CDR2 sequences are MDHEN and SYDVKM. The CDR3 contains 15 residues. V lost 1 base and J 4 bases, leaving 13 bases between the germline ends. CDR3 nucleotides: TGTGCCAGCAGTTTATTGGGCAGGGCGTCCTATGGCTACACCTTC. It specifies CASSLLGRASYGYTF.

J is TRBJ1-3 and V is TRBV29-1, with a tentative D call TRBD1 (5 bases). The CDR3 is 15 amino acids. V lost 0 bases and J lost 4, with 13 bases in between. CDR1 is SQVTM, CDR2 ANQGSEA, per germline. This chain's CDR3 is CSVEETPGYGNTIYF. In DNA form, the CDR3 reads TGCAGCGTTGAAGAGACCCCAGGGTACGGAAACACCATATATTTT.

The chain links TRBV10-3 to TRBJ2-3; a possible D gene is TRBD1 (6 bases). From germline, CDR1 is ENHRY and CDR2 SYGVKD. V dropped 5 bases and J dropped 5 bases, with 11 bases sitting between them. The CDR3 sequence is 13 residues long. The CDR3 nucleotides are TGTGCCATCAGTTCAACAGGGATAGATACGCAGTATTTT. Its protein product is CAISSTGIDTQYF.

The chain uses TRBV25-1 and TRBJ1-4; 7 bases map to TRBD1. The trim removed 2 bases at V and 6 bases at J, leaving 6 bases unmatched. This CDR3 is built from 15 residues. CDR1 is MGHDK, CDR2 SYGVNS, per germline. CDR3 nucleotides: TGTGCCAGCAGTGAAAGCAGGGGGAAGGATGAAAAACTGTTTTTT. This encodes CASSESRGKDEKLFF.

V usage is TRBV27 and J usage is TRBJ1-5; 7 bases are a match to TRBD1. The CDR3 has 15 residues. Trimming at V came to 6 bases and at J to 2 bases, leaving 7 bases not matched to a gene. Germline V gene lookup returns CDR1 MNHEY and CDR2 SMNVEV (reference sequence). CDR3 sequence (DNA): TGTGCCAGCAGACACAACAGGGGTGGCAATCAGCCCCAGCATTTT. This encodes CASRHNRGGNQPQHF.

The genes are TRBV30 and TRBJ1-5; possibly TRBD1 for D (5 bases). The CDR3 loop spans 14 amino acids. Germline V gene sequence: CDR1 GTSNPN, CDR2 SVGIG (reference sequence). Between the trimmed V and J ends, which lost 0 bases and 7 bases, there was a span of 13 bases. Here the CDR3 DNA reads TGTGCCTGGAGTGTAATAGGGGCGGTCCAGCCCCAGCATTTT. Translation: CAWSVIGAVQPQHF.

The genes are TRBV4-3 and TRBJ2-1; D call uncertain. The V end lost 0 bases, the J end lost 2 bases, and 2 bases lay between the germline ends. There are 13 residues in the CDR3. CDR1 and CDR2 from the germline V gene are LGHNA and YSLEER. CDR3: CASSQDTYNEQFF. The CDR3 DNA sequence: TGCGCCAGCAGCCAAGACACCTACAATGAGCAGTTCTTC.

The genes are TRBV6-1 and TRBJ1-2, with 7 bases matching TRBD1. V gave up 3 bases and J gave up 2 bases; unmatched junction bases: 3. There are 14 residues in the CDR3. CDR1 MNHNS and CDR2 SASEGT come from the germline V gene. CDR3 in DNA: TGTGCCAGCAGTGACGGCAGGGGGAACTATGGCTACACCTTC. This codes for CASSDGRGNYGYTF.

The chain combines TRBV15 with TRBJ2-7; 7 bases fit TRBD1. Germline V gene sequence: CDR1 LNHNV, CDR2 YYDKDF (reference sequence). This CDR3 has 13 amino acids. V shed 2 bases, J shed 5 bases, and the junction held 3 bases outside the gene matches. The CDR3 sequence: CATSRRQGHEQYF. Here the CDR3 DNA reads TGTGCCACCAGCAGAAGACAGGGTCACGAGCAGTACTTC.

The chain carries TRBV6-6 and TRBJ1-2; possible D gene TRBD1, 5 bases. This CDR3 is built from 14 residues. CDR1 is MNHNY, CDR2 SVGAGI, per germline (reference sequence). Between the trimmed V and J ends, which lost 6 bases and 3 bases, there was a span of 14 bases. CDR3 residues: CASSSQGIDYGYTF. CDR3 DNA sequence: TGTGCCAGCAGCTCCCAGGGAATAGACTATGGCTACACCTTC.

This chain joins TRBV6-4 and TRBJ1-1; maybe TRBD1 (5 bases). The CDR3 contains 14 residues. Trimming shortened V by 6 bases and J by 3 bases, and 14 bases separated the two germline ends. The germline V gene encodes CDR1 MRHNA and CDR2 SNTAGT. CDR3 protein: CASRVVAGDTEAFF. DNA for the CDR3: TGTGCCAGCAGGGTCGTGGCGGGGGACACTGAAGCTTTCTTT.

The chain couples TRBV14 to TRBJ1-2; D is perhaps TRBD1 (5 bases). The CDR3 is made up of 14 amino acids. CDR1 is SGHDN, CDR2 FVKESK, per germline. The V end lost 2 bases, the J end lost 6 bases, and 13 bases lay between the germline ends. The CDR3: CASSQSGTWDGYTF. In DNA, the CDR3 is TGTGCCAGCAGCCAATCCGGGACTTGGGATGGCTACACCTTC.

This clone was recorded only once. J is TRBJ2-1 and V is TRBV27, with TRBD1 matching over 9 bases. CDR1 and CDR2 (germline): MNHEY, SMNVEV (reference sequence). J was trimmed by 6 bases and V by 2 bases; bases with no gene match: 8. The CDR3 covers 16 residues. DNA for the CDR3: TGTGCCAGCAGTTTACAGAGCGGGACAGGGATCAATGAGCAGTTCTTC. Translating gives CASSLQSGTGINEQFF.

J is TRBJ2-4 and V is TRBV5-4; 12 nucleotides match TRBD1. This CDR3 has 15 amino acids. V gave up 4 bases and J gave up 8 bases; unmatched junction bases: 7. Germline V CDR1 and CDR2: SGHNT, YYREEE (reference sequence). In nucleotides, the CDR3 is TGTGCCAGCAGCCCGGGGACAGGGGGCGCCGACATTCAGTACTTC. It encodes CASSPGTGGADIQYF.

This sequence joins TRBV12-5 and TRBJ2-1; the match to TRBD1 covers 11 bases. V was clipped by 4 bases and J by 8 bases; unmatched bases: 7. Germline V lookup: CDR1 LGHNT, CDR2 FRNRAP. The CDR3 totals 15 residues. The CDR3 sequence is CASGSPGQGVHEQFF. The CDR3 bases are TGTGCTAGTGGTTCTCCGGGACAGGGGGTGCATGAGCAGTTCTTC.

In nucleotides, the CDR3 is TGTGCCAGCCTCAGGGGGAATACTGAAGCTTTCTTT. Translating gives CASLRGNTEAFF. The V and J genes are TRBV6-1 and TRBJ1-1; 7 bases agree with TRBD1. V lost 8 bases and J lost 5; bases outside the gene matches: 5. The length of the CDR3 is 12 residues. Germline values: CDR1 MNHNS, CDR2 SASEGT.

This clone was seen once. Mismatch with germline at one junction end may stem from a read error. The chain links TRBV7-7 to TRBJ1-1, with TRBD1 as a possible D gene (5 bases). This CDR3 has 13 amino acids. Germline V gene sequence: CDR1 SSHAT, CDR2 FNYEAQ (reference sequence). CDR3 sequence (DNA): TGTGCTAGCAGCCTGAGGGAGGGGACTGAAGCTTTCTTT. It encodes CASSLREGTEAFF. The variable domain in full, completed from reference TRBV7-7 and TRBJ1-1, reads GAGVSQSPRYKVTKRGQDVTLRCDPISSHATLYWYQQALGQGPEFLTYFNYEAQPDKSGLPSDRFSAERPEGSISTLTIQRTEQRDSAMYRCASSLREGTEAFFGQGTRLTVV.